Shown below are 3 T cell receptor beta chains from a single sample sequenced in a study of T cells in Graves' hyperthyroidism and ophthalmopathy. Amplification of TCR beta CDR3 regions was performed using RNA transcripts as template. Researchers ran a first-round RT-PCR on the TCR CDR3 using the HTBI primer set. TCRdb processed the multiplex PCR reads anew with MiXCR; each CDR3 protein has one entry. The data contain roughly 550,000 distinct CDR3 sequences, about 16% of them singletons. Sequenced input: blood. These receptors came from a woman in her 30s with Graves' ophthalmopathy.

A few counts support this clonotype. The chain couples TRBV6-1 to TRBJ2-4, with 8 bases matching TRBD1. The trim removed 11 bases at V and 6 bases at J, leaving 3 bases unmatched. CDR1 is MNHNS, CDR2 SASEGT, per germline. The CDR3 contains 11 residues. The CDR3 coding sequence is TGTGCCGGCGGACAGGGAAACATTCAGTACTTC. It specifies CAGGQGNIQYF.

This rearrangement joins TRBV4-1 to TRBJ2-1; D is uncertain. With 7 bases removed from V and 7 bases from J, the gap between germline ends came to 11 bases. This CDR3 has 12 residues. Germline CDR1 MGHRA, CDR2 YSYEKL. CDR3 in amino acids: CASNHSSNEQFF. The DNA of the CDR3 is TGCGCCAGCAACCATTCGTCTAATGAGCAGTTCTTC.

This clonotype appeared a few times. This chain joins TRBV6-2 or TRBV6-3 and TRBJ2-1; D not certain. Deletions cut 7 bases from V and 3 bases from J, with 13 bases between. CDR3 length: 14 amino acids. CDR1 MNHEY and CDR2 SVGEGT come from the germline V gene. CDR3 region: CASISVNFYNEQFF. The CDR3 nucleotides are TGTGCCAGCATTTCGGTGAATTTCTACAATGAGCAGTTCTTC.